This T cell receptor beta chain was documented in a study of CD8 T cells in Susac syndrome. This CDR3 has 17 residues. V lost 3 bases to trimming and J lost 1 base, with 16 bases between them. The germline V gene encodes CDR1 LNHDA and CDR2 SQIVND (reference sequence). Random-hexamer reverse transcription was applied to about 0.45 to 1 ug RNA. A single record per CDR3 protein comes from TCRdb applying MiXCR to the immunoSEQ multiplex PCR reads. The table lists about 80,000 distinct CDR3 sequences, roughly 94% of them singletons. In this sample, this clonotype turned up once. The sequence was collected from a human donor in good health. The material sequenced was CD8+ T cells from PBMCs. The chain couples TRBV19 to TRBJ1-5; D is possibly TRBD1 (6 bases). This chain's CDR3 is CASSIRGASWSNQPQHF. CDR3 DNA sequence: TGTGCCAGTAGTATCCGGGGGGCGAGTTGGAGCAATCAGCCCCAGCATTTT.